This TCR beta chain came from a study of T-cell reconstitution after alpha-beta-depleted transplantation in children listed by TCRdb under 2016. Background on the whole study: The study quantitatively tracked T-cell immune reconstitution after TCRalphabeta/CD19-depleted allogeneic hematopoietic cell transplantation in children using TCR repertoire profiling. Points the paper makes about the study in general: About two months after transplant, the apparently early recovery of alphabetaT-cell counts reportedly depended on just several hundred clones that had expanded rapidly and came from non-depleted graft cells. Hyperexpanded clone frequencies declined over subsequent months; after one year, T-cell counts and TCRbeta diversity were mostly attributed to newly produced T cells. The high TCRbeta diversity at day 60 in some patients was ascribed to recipient T cells and intrathymic progenitors that had survived conditioning.

Reading from cysteine to phenylalanine, the CDR3 counts 20 amino acids. Just the 60-base CDR3 DNA is kept, in frame starting at base 1. V lost 2 bases and J lost 3 bases, and the count of bases not matched to a germline gene is 15. From the germline V gene (reference sequence), CDR1 is MNHEY and CDR2 is SMNVEV. Sample treatment or condition, as interpreted from the label and publication: allogeneic hematopoietic cell transplantation with graft depleted of TCRalphabeta T cells and CD19 B cells. TCRalphabeta/CD19-depleted allogeneic hematopoietic cell grafts were given to the transplant recipients, all of whom were children. The library was generated by PCR. Instrument on record: Illumina HiSeq 2500. TCR library preparation used molecular barcoding, with unique molecular identifiers applied to normalize quantification of the TCRbeta repertoire. Using fastp at Q25 and MiXCR, TCRdb reprocessed the public reads and kept productive beta chains. For every CDR3 protein sequence, its rows merge into one entry that carries the most common genes and DNA. Recorded for this sample are roughly 200,000 distinct CDR3 sequences; around 8.4% of them occurred a single time. Clones ranked in the top ten supply 35% to 40% of the sample.

This clonotype was counted only a few times. The antigen this receptor binds is unknown. Base-call qualities are not available, and no considerably larger clone is one nucleotide away. The source material was PBMCs, mostly from graft donor cells, sampled 360 days after TCRalphabeta/CD19-depleted stem cell transplant. This sequence was found in a male patient between 2 and 10 years old who had a stem cell transplant for acute myeloid leukemia, so the T cells may come from the graft donor. The chain couples TRBV27 to TRBJ2-1, with 11 bases matching TRBD2. The CDR3 protein is CASSLMTSGTQRQVYNEQFF. The base sequence is TGTGCCAGCAGTTTAATGACTAGCGGGACACAACGACAAGTCTACAATGAGCAGTTCTTC.